The clone carrying this TCR beta chain was seen only once. Under the authors' procedure: By means of reference gene primer amplification, nucleated cell counts were estimated. The method was immunoSEQ multiplex PCR; TCRdb's version includes in-frame clones alone and lacks a portion of them. The V and J calls and the clone size are those of that table, but D and trimming were determined from the DNA. The sample includes 200,000 to 300,000 clones, 88% of them seen just once. The sample belongs to a study of blood T cell repertoires in COVID-19. About the research overall: The analysed material was cDNA or gDNA that came from T cells, B-cell-depleted T cells, or PBMCs.

Sequences were obtained from peripheral blood. This receptor was identified in a man between 60 and 75 years old who had recovered from COVID-19.

In DNA, the CDR3 is TGTGCCAGCAGCGGCCACAGGGACGCGGGCCTAGCGGGGGTTTTATGGACCCAGTACTTC. It specifies CASSGHRDAGLAGVLWTQYF. This sequence joins TRBV3-1 (or the pseudogene TRBV3-2) and TRBJ2-5, with TRBD2 identical over 10 bases. With 5 bases clipped from V and 7 bases from J, the junction kept 25 bases outside the gene matches. There are 20 residues in the CDR3. Germline V CDR1 and CDR2: LGHDT, YNNKEL (reference sequence).